This TCR beta chain derives from a study of T cell changes during pregnancy in multiple sclerosis. Generated by immunoSEQ multiplex PCR, the TCRdb table keeps only in-frame clones and is missing some. The sample records 65,000 to 95,000 clones, more than 85% being singletons. This CDR3 has 13 amino acids. Per the germline V gene, CDR1 is SGHTA and CDR2 is FQGNSA. The V end was cut by 0 bases, the J end by 5 bases, with 7 bases between. Source: peripheral blood, taken after pregnancy. This sequence originates from a female donor in good health, enrolled as a control in a pregnancy study. The chain uses TRBV7-2 and TRBJ2-5; D possibly corresponds to TRBD1 (6 bases). This CDR3 is CASSLARGETQYF. The CDR3 coding sequence is TGTGCCAGCAGCTTAGCGAGGGGGGAGACCCAGTACTTC.